The source of this T cell receptor (beta chain) is a study of cytotoxic CD8 clonotypes in ibrutinib-treated CLL. Study-wide results and limits: Sampling times differed between sustained-remission and progressing patients.

This CDR3 has 14 amino acids. V lost 7 bases, J lost 0 bases, and 9 bases lay in between. Germline V gene data show CDR1 as MNHEY and CDR2 as SVGAGI. Data came from immunoSEQ multiplex PCR; TCRdb stores just in-frame clones and leaves some out. The repertoire holds hundreds of thousands of clones, roughly 65% seen once, with over 5.5% in the top ten. This clone was seen only a few times. The antigen is not known. The sequencing used PBMCs, collected after 12 months of ibrutinib treatment. This sequence joins TRBV6-5 and TRBJ2-2; D is unclear. This sequence originates from a human donor with chronic lymphocytic leukemia. The CDR3 region has the DNA TGTGCCAGCATGAGGCGGACGAACACCGGGGAGCTGTTTTTT. Its protein is CASMRRTNTGELFF.